This entry lists 5 T cell receptor beta chains sequenced from one sample in a study of T cell responses to AZD1222 COVID-19 vaccine. Here immunoSEQ multiplex PCR was the method, and the copy in TCRdb shows in-frame clones only, minus some. The data contain roughly 85,000 clones, less than 90% of them singletons. Source: peripheral blood, taken on day 0 of AZD1222 vaccination. All receptors come from an adult in good health.

The V gene is TRBV10-3, the J gene TRBJ1-5, with D unresolved. The germline V gene encodes CDR1 ENHRY and CDR2 SYGVKD. This CDR3 contains 13 residues. Trimming left V 4 bases short and J 7 bases short, with 11 bases between. The chain's CDR3 is CAISVDGGQPQHF. The CDR3 DNA sequence: TGTGCCATCAGTGTTGACGGAGGGCAGCCCCAGCATTTT.

The chain couples TRBV21-1 to TRBJ2-3; whether TRBD2, the table's D call, matches the DNA was not checked. TRBV21-1 is deemed a pseudogene. This CDR3 region has 19 residues. For the CDR3, the DNA is TGTGCCAGCAGCGTCCAAACTAGGGAAACCTCGTATAGCACAGATACGCAGTATTTT. Translation gives CASSVQTRETSYSTDTQYF.

This chain links TRBV9 with TRBJ2-5; D is possibly TRBD1 (6 bases). The CDR3 loop spans 14 amino acids. V was cut by 4 bases and J by 2 bases, with 12 bases left in between. Germline CDR1 SGDLS, CDR2 YYNGEE. The CDR3 bases are TGTGCCAGCAGCCCAAGGGACATTCAAGAGACCCAGTACTTC. Protein sequence: CASSPRDIQETQYF.

J is TRBJ1-4 and V is TRBV30, with a tentative D call TRBD1 (6 bases). The CDR3 spans 14 residues. Trimming took 3 bases from V and 6 from J, leaving 14 bases between them. Germline V gene lookup returns CDR1 GTSNPN and CDR2 SVGIG (reference sequence). The DNA for the CDR3 is TGTGCCTGGAGCTGGGGGGGCACGGATGAAAAACTGTTTTTT. Amino acid sequence: CAWSWGGTDEKLFF.

The J gene is TRBJ1-1, the V gene TRBV20-1; D is uncertain. Germline V gene sequence: CDR1 DFQATT, CDR2 SNEGSKA (reference sequence). CDR3 length: 13 amino acids. Between the trimmed V and J ends, which lost 3 bases and 6 bases, there was a span of 14 bases. CDR3 residues: CSASKWAEPEAFF. CDR3 nucleotide sequence: TGCAGTGCTAGTAAGTGGGCGGAACCTGAAGCTTTCTTT.